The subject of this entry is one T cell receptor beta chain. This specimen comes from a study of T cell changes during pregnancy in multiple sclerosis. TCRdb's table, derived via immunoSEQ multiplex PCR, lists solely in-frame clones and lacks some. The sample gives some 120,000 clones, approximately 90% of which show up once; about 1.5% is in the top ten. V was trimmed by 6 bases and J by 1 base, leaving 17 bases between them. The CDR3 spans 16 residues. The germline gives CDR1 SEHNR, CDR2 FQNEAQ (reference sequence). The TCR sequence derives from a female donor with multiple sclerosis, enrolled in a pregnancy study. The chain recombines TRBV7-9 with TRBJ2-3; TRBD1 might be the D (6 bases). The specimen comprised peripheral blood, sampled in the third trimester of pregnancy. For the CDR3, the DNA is TGTGCCAGCAGGGCGGGCCGGGACACACGCACAGATACGCAGTATTTT. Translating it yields CASRAGRDTRTDTQYF.